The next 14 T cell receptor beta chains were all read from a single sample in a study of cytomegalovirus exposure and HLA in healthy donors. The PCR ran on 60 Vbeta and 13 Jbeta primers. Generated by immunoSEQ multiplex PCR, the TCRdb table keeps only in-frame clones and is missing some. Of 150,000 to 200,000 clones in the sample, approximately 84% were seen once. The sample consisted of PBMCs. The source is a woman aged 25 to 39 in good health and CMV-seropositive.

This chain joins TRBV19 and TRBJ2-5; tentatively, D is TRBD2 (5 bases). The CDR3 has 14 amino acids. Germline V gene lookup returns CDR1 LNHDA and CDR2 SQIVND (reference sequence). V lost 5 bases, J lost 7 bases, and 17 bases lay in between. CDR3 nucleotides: TGTGCCAGTAGTCCACGTCCAGGCCGGGGGACCCAGTACTTC. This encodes CASSPRPGRGTQYF.

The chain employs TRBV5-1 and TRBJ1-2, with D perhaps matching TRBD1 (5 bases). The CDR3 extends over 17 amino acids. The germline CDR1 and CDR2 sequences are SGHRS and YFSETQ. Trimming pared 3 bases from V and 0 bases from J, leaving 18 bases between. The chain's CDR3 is CASSSSRQGVTNYGYTF. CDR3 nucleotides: TGCGCCAGCAGCTCCTCGAGGCAGGGTGTTACTAACTATGGCTACACCTTC.

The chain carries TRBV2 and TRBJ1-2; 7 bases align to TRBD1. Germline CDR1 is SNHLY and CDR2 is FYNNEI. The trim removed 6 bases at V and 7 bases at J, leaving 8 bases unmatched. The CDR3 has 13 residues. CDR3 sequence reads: CASRVDRVGGYTF. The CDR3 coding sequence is TGTGCCAGCAGGGTAGACAGGGTGGGTGGCTACACCTTC.

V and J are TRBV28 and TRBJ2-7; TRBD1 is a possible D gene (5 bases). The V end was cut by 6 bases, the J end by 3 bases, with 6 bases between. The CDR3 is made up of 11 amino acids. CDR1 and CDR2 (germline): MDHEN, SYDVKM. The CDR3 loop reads CASRQGYEQYF. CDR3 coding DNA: TGTGCCAGCAGGCAGGGCTACGAGCAGTACTTC.

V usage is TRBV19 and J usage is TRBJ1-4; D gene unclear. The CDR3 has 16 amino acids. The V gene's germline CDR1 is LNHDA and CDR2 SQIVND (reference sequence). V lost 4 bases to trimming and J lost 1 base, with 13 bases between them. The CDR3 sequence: CASSKRGGRTNEKLFF. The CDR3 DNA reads TGTGCCAGTAGTAAGCGGGGTGGTAGAACTAATGAAAAACTGTTTTTT. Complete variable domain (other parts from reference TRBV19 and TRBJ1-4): DGGITQSPKYLFRKEGQNVTLSCEQNLNHDAMYWYRQDPGQGLRLIYYSQIVNDFQKGDIAEGYSVSREKKESFPLTVTSAQKNPTAFYLCASSKRGGRTNEKLFFGSGTQLSVL.

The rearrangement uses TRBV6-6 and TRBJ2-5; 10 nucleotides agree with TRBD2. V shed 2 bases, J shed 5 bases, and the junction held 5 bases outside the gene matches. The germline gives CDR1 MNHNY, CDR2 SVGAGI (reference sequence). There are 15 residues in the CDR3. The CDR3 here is CASSYPSGGFETQYF. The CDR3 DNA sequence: TGTGCCAGCAGTTACCCTAGCGGGGGTTTTGAGACCCAGTACTTC.

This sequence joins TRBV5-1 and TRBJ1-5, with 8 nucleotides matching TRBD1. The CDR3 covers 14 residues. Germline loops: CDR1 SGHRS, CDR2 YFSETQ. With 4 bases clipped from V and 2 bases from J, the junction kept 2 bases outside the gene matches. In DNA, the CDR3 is TGCGCCAGCAGCCCGGACAGGGGCAATCAGCCCCAGCATTTT. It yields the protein CASSPDRGNQPQHF.

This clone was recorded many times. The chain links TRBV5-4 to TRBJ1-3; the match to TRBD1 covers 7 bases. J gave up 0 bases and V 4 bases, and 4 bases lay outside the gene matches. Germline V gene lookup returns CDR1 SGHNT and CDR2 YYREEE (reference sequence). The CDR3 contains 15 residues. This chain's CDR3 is CASSLGTDSGNTIYF. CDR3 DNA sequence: TGTGCCAGCAGCCTCGGGACAGACTCTGGAAACACCATATATTTT.

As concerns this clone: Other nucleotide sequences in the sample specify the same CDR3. The CDR3 reads CASSQGQGTGSYNSPLHF. Written as DNA, the CDR3 is TGCGCCAGCAGCCAAGGACAGGGTACAGGCTCCTATAATTCACCCCTCCACTTT. J is TRBJ1-6 and V is TRBV4-3; 7 bases are shared with TRBD1. Germline CDR1 LGHNA, CDR2 YSLEER. V dropped 1 base and J dropped 0; count of bases not matched to a gene: 6. The CDR3 length is 18 residues.

The CDR3 sequence: CASSLVGGGGEQYF. The CDR3 coding sequence is TGTGCCAGCAGTTTAGTGGGGGGCGGGGGCGAGCAGTACTTC. The V gene is TRBV28, the J gene TRBJ2-7; TRBD2 is a possible D gene (7 bases). Germline CDR1 and CDR2: MDHEN and SYDVKM. Between the trimmed V and J ends, which lost 2 bases and 6 bases, there was a span of 14 bases. The CDR3 is 14 residues long. Based on the CDR3 plus reference TRBV28 and TRBJ2-7, the full variable domain is DVKVTQSSRYLVKRTGEKVFLECVQDMDHENMFWYRQDPGLGLRLIYFSYDVKMKEKGDIPEGYSVSREKKERFSLILESASTNQTSMYLCASSLVGGGGEQYFGPGTRLTVT.

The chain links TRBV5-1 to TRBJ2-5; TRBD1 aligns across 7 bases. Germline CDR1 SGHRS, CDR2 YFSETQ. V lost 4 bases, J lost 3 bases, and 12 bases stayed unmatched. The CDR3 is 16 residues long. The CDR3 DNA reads TGCGCCAGCAGCCATATGAAAGGGGGCATCAAAGAGACCCAGTACTTC. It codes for CASSHMKGGIKETQYF.

CDR3 in amino acids: CASSLFRLREGLETQYF. Written as DNA, the CDR3 is TGTGCCAGCAGTTTATTTCGCTTGCGGGAGGGCCTAGAGACCCAGTACTTC. The V gene is TRBV28, the J gene TRBJ2-5, with 9 nucleotides matching TRBD2. This CDR3 contains 17 residues. V gave up 1 base and J gave up 4 bases; unmatched junction bases: 10. Per the germline V gene, CDR1 is MDHEN and CDR2 is SYDVKM. Full variable domain (outside the CDR3, taken from reference TRBV28 and TRBJ2-5): DVKVTQSSRYLVKRTGEKVFLECVQDMDHENMFWYRQDPGLGLRLIYFSYDVKMKEKGDIPEGYSVSREKKERFSLILESASTNQTSMYLCASSLFRLREGLETQYFGPGTRLLVL.

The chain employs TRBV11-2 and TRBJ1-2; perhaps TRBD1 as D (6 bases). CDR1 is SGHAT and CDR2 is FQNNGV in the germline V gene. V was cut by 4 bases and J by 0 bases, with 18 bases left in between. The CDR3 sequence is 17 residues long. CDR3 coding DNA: TGTGCCAGCAGCTCAAGGACTGGACAGTTGGCTAACTATGGCTACACCTTC. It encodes CASSSRTGQLANYGYTF.

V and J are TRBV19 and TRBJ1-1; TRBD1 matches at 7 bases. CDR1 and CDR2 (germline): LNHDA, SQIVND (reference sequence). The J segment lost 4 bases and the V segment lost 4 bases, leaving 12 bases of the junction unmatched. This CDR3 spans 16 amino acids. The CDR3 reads CASSKRSLAGGTEAFF. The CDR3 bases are TGTGCCAGTAGTAAACGTAGCCTGGCAGGGGGCACTGAAGCTTTCTTT.